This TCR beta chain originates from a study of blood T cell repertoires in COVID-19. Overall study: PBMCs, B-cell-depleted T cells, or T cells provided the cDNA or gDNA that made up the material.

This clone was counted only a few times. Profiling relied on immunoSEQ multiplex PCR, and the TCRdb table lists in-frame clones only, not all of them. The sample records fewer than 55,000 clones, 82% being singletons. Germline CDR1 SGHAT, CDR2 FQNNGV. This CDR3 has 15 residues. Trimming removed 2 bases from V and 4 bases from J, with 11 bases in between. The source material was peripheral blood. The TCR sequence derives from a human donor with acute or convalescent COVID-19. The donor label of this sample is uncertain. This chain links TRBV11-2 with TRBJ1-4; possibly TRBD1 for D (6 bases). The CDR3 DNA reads TGTGCCAGCAGCTTAAACGGACAGATTAATGAAAAACTGTTTTTT. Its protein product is CASSLNGQINEKLFF.